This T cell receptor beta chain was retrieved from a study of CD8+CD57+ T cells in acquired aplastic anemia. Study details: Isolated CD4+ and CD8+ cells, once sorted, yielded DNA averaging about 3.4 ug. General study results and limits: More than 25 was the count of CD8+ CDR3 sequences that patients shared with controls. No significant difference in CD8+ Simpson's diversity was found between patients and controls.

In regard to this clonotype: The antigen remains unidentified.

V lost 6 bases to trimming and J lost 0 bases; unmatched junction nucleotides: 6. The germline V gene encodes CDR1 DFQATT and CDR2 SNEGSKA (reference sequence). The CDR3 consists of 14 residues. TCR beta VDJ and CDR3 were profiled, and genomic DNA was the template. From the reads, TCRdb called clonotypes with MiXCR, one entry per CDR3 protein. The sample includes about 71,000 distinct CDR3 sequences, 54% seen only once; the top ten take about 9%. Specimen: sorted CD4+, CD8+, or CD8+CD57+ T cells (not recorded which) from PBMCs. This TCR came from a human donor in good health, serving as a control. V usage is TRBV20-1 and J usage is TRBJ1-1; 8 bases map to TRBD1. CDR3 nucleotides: TGCAGTGCATGGGACAGGTCTATGAACACTGAAGCTTTCTTT. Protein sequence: CSAWDRSMNTEAFF.